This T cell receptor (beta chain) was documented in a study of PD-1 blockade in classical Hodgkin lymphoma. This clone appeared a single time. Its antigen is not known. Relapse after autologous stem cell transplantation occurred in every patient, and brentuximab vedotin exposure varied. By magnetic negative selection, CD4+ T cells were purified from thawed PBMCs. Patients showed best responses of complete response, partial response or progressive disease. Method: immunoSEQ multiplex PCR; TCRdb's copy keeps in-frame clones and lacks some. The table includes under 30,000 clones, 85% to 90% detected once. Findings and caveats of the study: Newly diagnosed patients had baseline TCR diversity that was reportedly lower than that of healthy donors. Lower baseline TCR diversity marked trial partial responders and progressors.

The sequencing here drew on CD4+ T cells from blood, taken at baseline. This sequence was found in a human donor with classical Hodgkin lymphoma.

The CDR3 loop is CASSLGGYGNTIYF. Written as DNA, the CDR3 is TGTGCCAGCAGCTTGGGTGGGTACGGAAACACCATATATTTT. The chain is built from TRBV5-5 and TRBJ1-3; D call uncertain. The V gene's germline CDR1 is SGHKS and CDR2 YYEKEE (reference sequence). This CDR3 is 14 amino acids long. The V and J ends lost 0 bases and 4 bases respectively, with 8 bases between them.